This is a list of T cell receptor beta chains from one sample in a study of T cell changes during pregnancy in multiple sclerosis. The data were produced by immunoSEQ multiplex PCR, yet TCRdb's version contains in-frame clones alone and is incomplete. This sample has more than 75,000 clones; roughly 91% occur once, and the top ten carry 1%. Sequences were derived from peripheral blood, sampled in the first trimester of pregnancy. Receptor source: a female donor with multiple sclerosis, enrolled in a pregnancy study. Both conserved end residues are part of each CDR3. The D gene is left open where the match is weak.

d_gene	v_gene	j_gene	CDR3aa
TRBD1	TRBV29-1	TRBJ2-5	CSVEDFGTGNQETQYF
TRBD1	TRBV5-1	TRBJ2-4	CASSLGTGGWKNIQYF
-	TRBV19	TRBJ2-3	CASKDFTDTQYF
-	TRBV7-2	TRBJ1-2	CASSFRGGGSGYTF
TRBD2	TRBV7-2	TRBJ2-3	CASSLGLAGGRTDTQYF
TRBD1	TRBV9	TRBJ2-3	CASSVGGQASTDTQYF
TRBD1	TRBV11-2	TRBJ2-7	CASSYGTGSEQYF
-	TRBV5-5	TRBJ2-7	CASSPRLPNDEQYF
TRBD2	TRBV6-5	TRBJ2-3	CASSAGYTDTQYF
TRBD2	TRBV4-2	TRBJ2-2	CASSQDWRGGPGELFF
TRBD2	TRBV6-5	TRBJ2-5	CASSPPGGVETQYF
-	TRBV19	TRBJ2-2	CASSKQFANTGELFF
-	TRBV18	TRBJ2-5	CASSPFREVGTQYF
TRBD1	TRBV18	TRBJ2-1	CASSPQGQGLGNEQFF
TRBD2	TRBV11-1	TRBJ2-7	CASSLVTSGQYEQYF
-	TRBV7-6	TRBJ2-5	CASSSLGETQYF
-	TRBV6-5	TRBJ2-7	CASKGTFLRAHEQYF
-	TRBV19	TRBJ2-5	CASSTAGETQYF
-	TRBV7-9	TRBJ2-5	CASSSDTLHQETQYF
-	TRBV28	TRBJ2-5	CASSFGQGETQYF
TRBD2	TRBV27	TRBJ2-1	CASSLIAGGLNEQFF
TRBD1	TRBV7-6	TRBJ2-7	CASSLGGTGNYEQYF
-	TRBV28	TRBJ1-5	CASSSPGSNQPQHF
TRBD1	TRBV7-9	TRBJ2-5	CASSRTGGAETQYF
-	TRBV2	TRBJ1-2	CASIGQPTYGYGYTF
TRBD2	TRBV7-2	TRBJ2-7	CASSLHGGRNREQYF
-	TRBV5-1	TRBJ1-1	CASSLSGASNTEAFF
-	TRBV7-9	TRBJ1-1	CASSRTGNTEAFF
-	TRBV7-2	TRBJ1-4	CASSPVGGATNEKLFF
-	TRBV27	TRBJ2-3	CASSLGAPGDTQYF
-	TRBV4-3	TRBJ2-3	CASSQDSGYTQYF
-	TRBV9	TRBJ2-6	CASTSQGSSGANVLTF
-	TRBV4-3	TRBJ1-1	CASSRLGGGNTEAFF
TRBD2	TRBV11-2	TRBJ2-7	CASSRGGYEQYF
TRBD2	TRBV28	TRBJ2-2	CASSKWGGNTGELFF
-	TRBV11-2	TRBJ2-2	CASRTGTGELFF
TRBD1	TRBV7-4	TRBJ2-7	CASSLEVARDRVGEQYF
-	TRBV15	TRBJ1-2	CATSRVGAVIGTGFDYGYTF
-	TRBV10-3	TRBJ1-1	CATGAGRGNTEAFF
TRBD2	TRBV7-8	TRBJ2-1	CASSLAFKAGVSYNEQFF
TRBD1	TRBV27	TRBJ2-7	CATSRWQGAYEQYF
-	TRBV5-4	TRBJ1-1	CASSLASGGLNTEAFF
-	TRBV4-1	TRBJ2-1	CASSQEIRGLGEQFF
TRBD1	TRBV4-2	TRBJ1-5	CASSLNVNTGGLGQPQHF
TRBD1	TRBV9	TRBJ1-3	CASSGDSFSGNTIYF
TRBD1	TRBV5-6	TRBJ1-2	CASRYGQGYGYTF
-	TRBV7-6	TRBJ2-7	CASSSRTNEQYF
-	TRBV19	TRBJ2-7	CASSIRGFNEQYF
TRBD2	TRBV19	TRBJ2-7	CASSIDASGAWAEQYF
-	TRBV19	TRBJ1-1	CASSPMTVSNTEAFF
TRBD1	TRBV4-3	TRBJ1-2	CASSGQGTRYGYTF
TRBD2	TRBV19	TRBJ2-1	CASRPGTSGYNEQFF
TRBD2	TRBV27	TRBJ2-1	CASRPSGGLNEQFF